The clone carrying this T cell receptor (beta chain) was detected a few times. Its antigen remains unknown. TCRdb called the reads again in MiXCR, with one record for every CDR3 protein. Found here are approximately 750,000 distinct CDR3 sequences, 35% to 45% of them singletons; the top ten hold 2.5% to 3.5%. The germline V gene encodes CDR1 SGHRS and CDR2 YFSETQ. Trimming left V 0 bases short and J 1 base short, with 12 bases between. The CDR3 consists of 16 residues. These data are taken from a study of T cell repertoires in cytomegalovirus infection. Turning to the study itself: Indicated by public TCR beta signatures were CMV infection and matching HLA type.

Study-wide points: People with CMV and the relevant HLA were identified by cumulative public TCR beta family frequency. HLA-C-restricted CMV-specific TCR beta clonotypes prevailed in the ex vivo response.

This chain connects TRBV5-1 to TRBJ2-3; D not certain. This sequence was found in a human donor in good health (CMV status not recorded). Some clones in this sample may be carry-over from other donors' samples. The sequencing sample was made of PBMCs. The CDR3 DNA sequence: TGCGCCAGCAGCTTGGCCTTATCTGGGCGCACAGATACGCAGTATTTT. This translates into CASSLALSGRTDTQYF.